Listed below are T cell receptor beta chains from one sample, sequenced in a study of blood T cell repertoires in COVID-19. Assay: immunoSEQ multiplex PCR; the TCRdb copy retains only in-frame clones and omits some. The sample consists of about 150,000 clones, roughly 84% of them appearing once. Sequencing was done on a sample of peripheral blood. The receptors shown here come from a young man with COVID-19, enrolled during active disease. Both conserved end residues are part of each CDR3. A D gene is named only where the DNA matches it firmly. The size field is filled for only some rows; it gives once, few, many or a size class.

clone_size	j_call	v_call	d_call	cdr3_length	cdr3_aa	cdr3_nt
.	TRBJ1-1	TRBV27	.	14	CASSFREEGTEAFF	TGTGCCAGCAGTTTCCGGGAAGAAGGCACTGAAGCTTTCTTT
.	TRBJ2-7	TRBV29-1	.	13	CSVGGSTQGEQYF	TGCAGCGTTGGCGGAAGTACGCAGGGGGAGCAGTACTTC
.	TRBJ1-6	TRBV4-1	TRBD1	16	CASSPALGQGNSPLHF	TGCGCCAGCAGCCCCGCCCTCGGACAGGGGAATTCACCCCTCCACTTT
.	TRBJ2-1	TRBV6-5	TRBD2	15	CASSQAGGSYNEQFF	TGTGCCAGCAGCCAAGCGGGAGGATCGTACAATGAGCAGTTCTTC
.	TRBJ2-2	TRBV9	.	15	CASSLHGGGDGELFF	TGTGCCAGCAGCCTTCATGGAGGAGGGGACGGGGAGCTGTTTTTT
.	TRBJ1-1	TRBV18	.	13	CASSPGQNTEAFF	TGTGCCAGCTCACCCGGACAGAACACTGAAGCTTTCTTT
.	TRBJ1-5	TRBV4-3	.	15	CASSPGVGGNQPQHF	TGCGCCAGCAGCCCCGGCGTAGGGGGCAATCAGCCCCAGCATTTT
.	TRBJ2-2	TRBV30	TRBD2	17	CAWGGLAGGLNTGELFF	TGTGCCTGGGGGGGACTAGCGGGAGGGCTGAACACCGGGGAGCTGTTTTTT
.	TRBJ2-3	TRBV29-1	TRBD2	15	CSRCIVAGPTDTQYF	TGCAGTCGTTGTATTGTAGCGGGACCCACAGATACGCAGTATTTT
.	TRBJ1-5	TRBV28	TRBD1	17	CASSYQGVRRPDQPQHF	TGTGCCAGCAGCTACCAGGGGGTCCGCAGACCTGATCAGCCCCAGCATTTT
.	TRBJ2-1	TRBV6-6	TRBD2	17	CASSPGHRLAANNEQFF	TGTGCCAGCAGTCCCGGACACCGACTAGCGGCCAACAATGAGCAGTTCTTC
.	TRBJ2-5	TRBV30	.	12	CAWSVGEETQYF	TGTGCCTGGAGTGTAGGGGAAGAGACCCAGTACTTC
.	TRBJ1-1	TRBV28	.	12	CASSLSGTEAFF	TGTGCCAGCAGTCTAAGCGGAACTGAAGCTTTCTTT
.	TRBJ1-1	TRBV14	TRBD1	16	CASSQFAGGMNTEAFF	TGTGCCAGCAGCCAATTCGCAGGGGGAATGAACACTGAAGCTTTCTTT
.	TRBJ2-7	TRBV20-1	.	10	CSARRDEQYF	TGCAGTGCTAGGCGAGACGAGCAGTACTTC
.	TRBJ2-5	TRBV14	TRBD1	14	CASRLTGGRETQYF	TGTGCCAGCAGGCTTACAGGGGGCCGAGAGACCCAGTACTTC
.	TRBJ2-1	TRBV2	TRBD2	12	CASWTSGGGQFF	TGTGCCAGCTGGACTAGCGGGGGAGGGCAGTTCTTC
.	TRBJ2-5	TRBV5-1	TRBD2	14	CASSLGTSGKTQYF	TGCGCCAGCAGCTTGGGGACTAGCGGAAAGACCCAGTACTTC
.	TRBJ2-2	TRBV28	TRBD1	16	CATQSPGQGLTGELFF	TGTGCCACCCAATCTCCGGGACAGGGGTTAACCGGGGAGCTGTTTTTT
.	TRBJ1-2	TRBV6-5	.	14	CASSYVPGGYGYTF	TGTGCCAGCAGTTACGTACCTGGAGGCTATGGCTACACCTTC
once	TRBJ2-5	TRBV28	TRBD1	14	CASSLPTGQETQYF	TGTGCCAGCAGTTTACCGACAGGGCAAGAGACCCAGTACTTC
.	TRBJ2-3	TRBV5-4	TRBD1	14	CASSRDRTTDTQYF	TGTGCCAGCAGCCGGGACAGGACCACAGATACGCAGTATTTT
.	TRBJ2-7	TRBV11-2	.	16	CASSLRTGDSSYEQYF	TGTGCCAGCAGCTTGCGGACGGGGGACAGTTCCTACGAGCAGTACTTC
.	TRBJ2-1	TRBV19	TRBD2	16	CATSWSSSGTSRGQFF	TGTGCCACCTCATGGTCGTCTAGCGGGACCTCAAGAGGGCAGTTCTTC
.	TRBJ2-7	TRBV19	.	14	CASSIGQGNYEQYF	TGTGCCAGTAGTATAGGGCAGGGGAACTACGAGCAGTACTTC
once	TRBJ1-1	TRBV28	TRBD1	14	CASSGTGVHTEAFF	TGTGCCAGCAGCGGGACAGGGGTACACACTGAAGCTTTCTTT
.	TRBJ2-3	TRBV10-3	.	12	CAGQLPTDTQYF	TGTGCCGGACAGTTACCCACAGATACGCAGTATTTT
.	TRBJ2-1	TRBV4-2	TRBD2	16	CASSQESGNTYNEQFF	TGTGCCAGCAGCCAAGAAAGCGGGAATACCTACAATGAGCAGTTCTTC
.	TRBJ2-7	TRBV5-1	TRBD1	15	CASRAGGTGHYEQYF	TGCGCCAGCAGGGCCGGTGGGACAGGACACTACGAGCAGTACTTC
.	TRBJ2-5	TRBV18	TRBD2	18	CASSPSGGVAGGQETQYF	TGTGCCAGCTCACCAAGTGGCGGTGTTGCGGGAGGGCAGGAGACCCAGTACTTC
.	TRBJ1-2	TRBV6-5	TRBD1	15	CASSQTRQGRNGYTF	TGTGCCAGCAGCCAAACCCGACAGGGGCGCAATGGCTACACCTTC
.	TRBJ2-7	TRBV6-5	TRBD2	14	CASSWEGHDYEQYF	TGTGCCAGCAGCTGGGAGGGTCATGACTACGAGCAGTACTTC
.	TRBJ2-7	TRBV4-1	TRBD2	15	CASSYLAGGGYEQYF	TGCGCCAGCAGCTACCTAGCGGGAGGAGGGTACGAGCAGTACTTC
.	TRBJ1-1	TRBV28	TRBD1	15	CASSGQGLEDTEAFF	TGTGCCAGCAGCGGACAGGGGCTGGAAGACACTGAAGCTTTCTTT
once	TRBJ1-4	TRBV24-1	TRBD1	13	CATSETGNEKLFF	TGTGCCACCAGTGAGACAGGGAATGAAAAACTGTTTTTT